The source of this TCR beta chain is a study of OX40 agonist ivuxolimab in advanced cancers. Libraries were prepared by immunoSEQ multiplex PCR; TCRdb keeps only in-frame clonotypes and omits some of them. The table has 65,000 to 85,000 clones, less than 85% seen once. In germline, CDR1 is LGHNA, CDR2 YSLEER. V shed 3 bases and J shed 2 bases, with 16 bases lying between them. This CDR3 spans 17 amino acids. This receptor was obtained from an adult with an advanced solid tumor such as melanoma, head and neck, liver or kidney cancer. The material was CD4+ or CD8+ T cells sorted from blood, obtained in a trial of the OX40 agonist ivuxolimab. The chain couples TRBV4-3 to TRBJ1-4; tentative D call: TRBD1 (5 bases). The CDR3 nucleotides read TGCGCCAGCAGCCAGGACCTTAGGGGATCGACTAATGAAAAACTGTTTTTT. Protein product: CASSQDLRGSTNEKLFF.